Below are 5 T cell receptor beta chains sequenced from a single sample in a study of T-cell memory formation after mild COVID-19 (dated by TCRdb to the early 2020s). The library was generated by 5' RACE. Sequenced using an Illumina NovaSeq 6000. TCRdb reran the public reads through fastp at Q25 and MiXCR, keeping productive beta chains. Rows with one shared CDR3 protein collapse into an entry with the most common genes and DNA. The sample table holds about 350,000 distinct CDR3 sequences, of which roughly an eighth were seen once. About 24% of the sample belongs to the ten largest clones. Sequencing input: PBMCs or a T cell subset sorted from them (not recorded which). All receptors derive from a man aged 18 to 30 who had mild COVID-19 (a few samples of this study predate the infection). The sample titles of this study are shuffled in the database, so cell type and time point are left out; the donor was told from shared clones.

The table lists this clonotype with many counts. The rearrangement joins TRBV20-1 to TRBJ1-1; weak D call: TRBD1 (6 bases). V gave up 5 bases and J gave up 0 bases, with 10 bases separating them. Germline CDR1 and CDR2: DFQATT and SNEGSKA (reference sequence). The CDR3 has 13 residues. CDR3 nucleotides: TGCAGTGCTGACGACAGGCTGAACACTGAAGCTTTCTTT. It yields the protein CSADDRLNTEAFF.

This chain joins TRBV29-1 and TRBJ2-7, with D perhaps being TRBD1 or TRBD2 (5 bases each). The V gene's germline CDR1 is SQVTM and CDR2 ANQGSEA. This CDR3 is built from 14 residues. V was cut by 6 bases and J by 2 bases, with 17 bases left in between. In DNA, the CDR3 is TGCAGCGTGGCCCCCCTAGAGGGGACCTACGAGCAGTACGTC. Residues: CSVAPLEGTYEQYV.

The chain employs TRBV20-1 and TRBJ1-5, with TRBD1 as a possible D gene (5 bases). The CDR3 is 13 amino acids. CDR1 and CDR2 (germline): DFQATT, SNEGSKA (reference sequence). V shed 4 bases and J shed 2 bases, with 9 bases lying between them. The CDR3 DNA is TGCAGTGCTAACCGGGACGGCAATCAGCCCCAGCATTTT. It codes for CSANRDGNQPQHF.

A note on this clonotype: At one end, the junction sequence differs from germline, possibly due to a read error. The CDR3 DNA reads TGTGCCAGCACACACCGACAGGGCGCGAACATCGGGGAGCTGTTTTTT. This sequence encodes CASTHRQGANIGELFF. The chain has TRBV7-6 and TRBJ2-2, with 7 bases aligning to TRBD1. The CDR3 sequence is 16 residues long. CDR1 and CDR2 from the germline V gene are SGHVS and FNYEAQ. Filled out from reference TRBV7-6 and TRBJ2-2, the complete variable domain reads GAGVSQSPRYKVTKRGQDVALRCDPISGHVSLYWYRQALGQGPEFLTYFNYEAQQDKSGLPNDRFSAERPEGSISTLTIQRTEQRDSAMYRCASTHRQGANIGELFFGEGSRLTVL.

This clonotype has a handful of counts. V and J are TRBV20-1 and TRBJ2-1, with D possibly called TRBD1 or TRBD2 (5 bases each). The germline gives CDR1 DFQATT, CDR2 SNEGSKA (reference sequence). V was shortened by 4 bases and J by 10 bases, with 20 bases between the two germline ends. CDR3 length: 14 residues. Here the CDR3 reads CSANRDARGKEQFF. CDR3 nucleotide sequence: TGCAGTGCTAACCGGGACGCCCGAGGGAAGGAGCAGTTCTTC.